The 5 T cell receptor beta chains listed next were all sequenced from one sample in a study of neurological immune-mediated disorders. TCRdb ran MiXCR on the 5' RACE reads and lists one entry per CDR3 protein. The sample lists approximately 80,000 distinct CDR3 sequences, around 4.7% occurring once. Time point noted: longitudinal time-point 3. The sequenced sample consisted of PBMCs. The receptor set was obtained from a woman aged 55 to 70 with multiple sclerosis.

At least ten counts were recorded for this clonotype. This chain uses TRBV15 with TRBJ1-4; the D is unclear. CDR1 and CDR2 from the germline V gene are LNHNV and YYDKDF (reference sequence). This CDR3 is built from 16 residues. With 5 bases removed from V and 7 bases from J, the gap between germline ends came to 20 bases. The CDR3 DNA reads TGTGCCACCAGCTCTCGCGGTGGAAACGTTTTTGAAAAACTGTTTTTT. Translation gives CATSSRGGNVFEKLFF.

This clonotype was counted at least ten times. The rearrangement uses TRBV5-1 and TRBJ1-1; D is undetermined. Trimming stripped 4 bases from V and 11 bases from J, with 15 bases between. This CDR3 spans 12 amino acids. CDR1 and CDR2 from the germline V gene are SGHRS and YFSETQ. This CDR3 reads CASSEPPEDAFF. Written as DNA, the CDR3 is TGCGCCAGCAGCGAACCCCCCGAGGACGCTTTCTTT.

This clonotype was counted many times. Compared with germline, one end of the junction differs, possibly owing to a read error. The genes are TRBV20-1 and TRBJ2-7; D not resolved. The V gene's germline CDR1 is DFQATT and CDR2 SNEGSKA (reference sequence). The CDR3 is 12 residues long. The CDR3 coding sequence is TGCAGTGCTAGGGAAGAGGCCTACGGGCAGTACTTC. Amino acids: CSAREEAYGQYF.

This clonotype was recorded many times. The genes are TRBV27 and TRBJ1-2; 9 bases line up with TRBD1. CDR1 is MNHEY, CDR2 SMNVEV, per germline (reference sequence). The CDR3 has 17 residues. After removal of 6 bases from V and 4 bases from J, the junction contained 15 bases not matched to a gene. CDR3 nucleotides: TGTGCCAGCAGACCAGCACAGGGGGCAAGGGGATCCTATGGCTACACCTTC. Protein product: CASRPAQGARGSYGYTF.

This clonotype was detected ten times or more. The chain joins TRBV20-1 to TRBJ1-6; tentatively, D is TRBD1 (5 bases). V lost 6 bases and J lost 7, with 10 bases in between. This CDR3 is built from 12 residues. Germline assignment: CDR1 DFQATT and CDR2 SNEGSKA (reference sequence). CDR3 sequence: CSAPGANSPLHF. Written as DNA, the CDR3 is TGCAGTGCCCCCGGGGCCAATTCACCCCTCCACTTT.